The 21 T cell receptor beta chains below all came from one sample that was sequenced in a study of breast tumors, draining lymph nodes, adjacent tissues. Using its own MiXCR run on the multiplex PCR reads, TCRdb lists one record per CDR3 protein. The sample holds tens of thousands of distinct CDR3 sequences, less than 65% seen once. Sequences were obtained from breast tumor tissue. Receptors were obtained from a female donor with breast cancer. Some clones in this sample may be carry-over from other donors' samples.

CDR3 residues: CASSTRSLAGVDTQYF. DNA for the CDR3: TGTGCCAGCAGCACGAGATCCCTAGCGGGAGTGGATACGCAGTATTTT. The chain joins TRBV9 to TRBJ2-3; 10 nucleotides line up with TRBD2. The junction had 11 bases not matched to a gene; V was cut back by 4 bases and J by 6 bases. CDR3 size: 16 residues. Germline CDR1 is SGDLS and CDR2 is YYNGEE.

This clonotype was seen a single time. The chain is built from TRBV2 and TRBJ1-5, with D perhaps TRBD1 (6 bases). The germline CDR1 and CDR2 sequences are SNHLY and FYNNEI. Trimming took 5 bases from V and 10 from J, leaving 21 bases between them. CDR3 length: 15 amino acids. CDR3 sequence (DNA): TGTGCCAGCAGTACACAGGGTAGCCAGATCAGCCCCCAGCATTTT. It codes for CASSTQGSQISPQHF. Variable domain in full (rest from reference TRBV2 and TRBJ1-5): EPEVTQTPSHQVTQMGQEVILRCVPISNHLYFYWYRQILGQKVEFLVSFYNNEISEKSEIFDDQFSVERPDGSNFTLKIRSTKLEDSAMYFCASSTQGSQISPQHFGDGTRLSIL.

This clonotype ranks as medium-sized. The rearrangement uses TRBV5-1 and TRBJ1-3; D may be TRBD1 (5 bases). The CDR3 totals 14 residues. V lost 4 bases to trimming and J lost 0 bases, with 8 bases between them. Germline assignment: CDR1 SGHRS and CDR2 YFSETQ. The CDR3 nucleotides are TGCGCCAGCAGCGACGACAGCTCTGGAAACACCATATATTTT. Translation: CASSDDSSGNTIYF.

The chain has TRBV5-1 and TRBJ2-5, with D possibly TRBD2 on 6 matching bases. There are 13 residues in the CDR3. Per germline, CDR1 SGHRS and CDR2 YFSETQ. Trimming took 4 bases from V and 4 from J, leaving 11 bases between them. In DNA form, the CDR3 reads TGCGCCAGCAGCGGAGGGCAGGGAGAGACCCAGTACTTC. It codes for CASSGGQGETQYF.

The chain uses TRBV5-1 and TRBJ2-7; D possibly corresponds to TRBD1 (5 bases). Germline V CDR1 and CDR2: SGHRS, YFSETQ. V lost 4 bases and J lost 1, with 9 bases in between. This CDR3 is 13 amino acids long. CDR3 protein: CASSPTDSYEQYF. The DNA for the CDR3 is TGCGCCAGCAGCCCGACAGATTCCTACGAGCAGTACTTC.

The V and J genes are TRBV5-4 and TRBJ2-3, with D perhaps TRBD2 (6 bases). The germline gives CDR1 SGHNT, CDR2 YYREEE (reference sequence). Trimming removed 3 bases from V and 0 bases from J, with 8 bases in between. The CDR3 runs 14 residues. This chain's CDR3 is CASSSSGSTDTQYF. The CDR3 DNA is TGTGCCAGCAGCTCAAGCGGGAGCACAGATACGCAGTATTTT.

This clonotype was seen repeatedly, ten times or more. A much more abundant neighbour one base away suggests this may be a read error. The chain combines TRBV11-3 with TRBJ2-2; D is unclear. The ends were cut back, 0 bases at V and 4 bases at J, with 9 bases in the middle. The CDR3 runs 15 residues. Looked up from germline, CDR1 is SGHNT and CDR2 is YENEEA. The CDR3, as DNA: TGTGCCAGCAGCTTAGATGGAAGGACCACCGGGGAGCTGTTTTTT. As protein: CASSLDGRTTGELFF.

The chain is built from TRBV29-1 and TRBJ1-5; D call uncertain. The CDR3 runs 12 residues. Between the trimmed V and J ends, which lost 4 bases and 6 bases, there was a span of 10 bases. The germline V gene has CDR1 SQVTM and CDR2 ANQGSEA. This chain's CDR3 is CSVVDMGQPQHF. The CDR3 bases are TGCAGCGTTGTTGATATGGGTCAGCCCCAGCATTTT.

The CDR3 DNA reads as TGCAGTCTTGGCAGAGCAGGGTCACCCCTCCACTTT. This codes for CSLGRAGSPLHF. The gene calls are TRBV20-1 and TRBJ1-6; possible D gene TRBD1, 5 bases. The ends were cut back, 8 bases at V and 10 bases at J, with 15 bases in the middle. The CDR3 loop spans 12 amino acids. Germline V gene data show CDR1 as DFQATT and CDR2 as SNEGSKA (reference sequence).

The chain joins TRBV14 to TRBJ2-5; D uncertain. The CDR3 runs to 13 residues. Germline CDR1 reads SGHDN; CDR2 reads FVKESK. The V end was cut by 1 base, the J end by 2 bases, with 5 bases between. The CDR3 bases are TGTGCCAGCAGCCAAGGTTCTCAAGAGACCCAGTACTTC. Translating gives CASSQGSQETQYF.

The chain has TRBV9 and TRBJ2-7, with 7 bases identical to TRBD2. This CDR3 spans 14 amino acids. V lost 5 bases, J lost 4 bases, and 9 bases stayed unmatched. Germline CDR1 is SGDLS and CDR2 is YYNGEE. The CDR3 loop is CASSLGPGGYEQYF. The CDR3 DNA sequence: TGTGCCAGCAGTCTAGGGCCGGGGGGATACGAGCAGTACTTC.

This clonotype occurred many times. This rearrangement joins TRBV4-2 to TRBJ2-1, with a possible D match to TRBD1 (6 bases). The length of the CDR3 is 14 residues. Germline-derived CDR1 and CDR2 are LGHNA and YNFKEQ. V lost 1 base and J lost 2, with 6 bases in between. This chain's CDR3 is CASSQGDTYNEQFF. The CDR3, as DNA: TGTGCCAGCAGCCAAGGGGACACCTACAATGAGCAGTTCTTC.

CDR3 sequence: CASSLVRVLAGYEQYF. The DNA for the CDR3 is TGTGCCAGCAGCTTGGTGAGGGTACTGGCGGGCTACGAGCAGTACTTC. V gene TRBV7-9 combines with J gene TRBJ2-7; D possibly corresponds to TRBD2 (5 bases). From germline, CDR1 is SEHNR and CDR2 FQNEAQ (reference sequence). The CDR3 loop spans 16 amino acids. The V end was cut by 3 bases, the J end by 3 bases, with 18 bases between.

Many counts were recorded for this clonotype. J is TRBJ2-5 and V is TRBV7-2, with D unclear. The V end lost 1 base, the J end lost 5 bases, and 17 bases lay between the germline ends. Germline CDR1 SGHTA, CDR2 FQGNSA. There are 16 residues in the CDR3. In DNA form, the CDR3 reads TGTGCCAGCAGCTTAGTGGCTAGTCAATCACGGGAGACCCAGTACTTC. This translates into CASSLVASQSRETQYF.

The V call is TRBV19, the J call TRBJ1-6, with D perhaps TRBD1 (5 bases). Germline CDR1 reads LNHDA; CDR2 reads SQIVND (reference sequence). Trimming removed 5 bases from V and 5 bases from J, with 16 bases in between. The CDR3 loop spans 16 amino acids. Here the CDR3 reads CASSAGGTSHNSPLHF. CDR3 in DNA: TGTGCCAGTAGTGCCGGGGGGACGTCCCATAATTCACCCCTCCACTTT.

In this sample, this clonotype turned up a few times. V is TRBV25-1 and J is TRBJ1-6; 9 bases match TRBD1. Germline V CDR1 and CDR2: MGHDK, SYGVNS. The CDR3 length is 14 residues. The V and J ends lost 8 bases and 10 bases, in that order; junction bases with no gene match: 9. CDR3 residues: CASGQQGAASPLHF. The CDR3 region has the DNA TGTGCCAGCGGACAACAGGGGGCTGCGTCACCCCTCCACTTT.

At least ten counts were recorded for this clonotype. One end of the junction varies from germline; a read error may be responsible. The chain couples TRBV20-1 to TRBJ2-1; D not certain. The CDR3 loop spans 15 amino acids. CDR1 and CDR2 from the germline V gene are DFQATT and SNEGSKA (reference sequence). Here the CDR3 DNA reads TGCAGTGCAAGACACGAGGCGAGCTCCTACAATGAGCAGTCCTTC. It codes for CSARHEASSYNEQSF.

CDR3 nucleotide sequence: TGTGCCAGCAGCCAGGGGACAGGGGGCTGGGAGCAGTACTTC. This gives the protein CASSQGTGGWEQYF. The rearrangement joins TRBV6-5 to TRBJ2-7; TRBD1 agrees at 12 bases. J was trimmed by 7 bases and V by 6 bases; bases with no gene match: 7. CDR1 MNHEY and CDR2 SVGAGI come from the germline V gene. The CDR3 length is 14 residues.

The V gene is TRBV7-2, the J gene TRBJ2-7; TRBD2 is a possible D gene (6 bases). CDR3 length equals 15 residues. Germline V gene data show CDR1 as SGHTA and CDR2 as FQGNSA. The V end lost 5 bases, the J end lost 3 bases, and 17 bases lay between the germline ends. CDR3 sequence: CASSPSGSGNYEQYF. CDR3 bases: TGTGCCAGCAGCCCCTCGGGTAGCGGAAACTACGAGCAGTACTTC.

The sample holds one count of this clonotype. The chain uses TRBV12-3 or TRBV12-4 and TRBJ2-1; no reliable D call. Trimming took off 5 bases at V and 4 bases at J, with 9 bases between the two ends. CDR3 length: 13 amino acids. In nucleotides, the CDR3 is TGTGCCAGCAGTATCGGACGGTACAATGAGCAGTTCTTC. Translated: CASSIGRYNEQFF.

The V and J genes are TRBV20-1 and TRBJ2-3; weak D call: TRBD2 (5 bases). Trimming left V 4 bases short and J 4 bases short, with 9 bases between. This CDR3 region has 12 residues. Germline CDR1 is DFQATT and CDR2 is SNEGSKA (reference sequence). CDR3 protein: CSAKGGADTQYF. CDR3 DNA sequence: TGCAGTGCTAAAGGAGGAGCAGATACGCAGTATTTT.